This T cell receptor beta chain was sequenced in a study of naive and memory T cell subsets. Points from the study as a whole: Higher TCR numbers at tuberculin sites reflect T cell infiltration, per interpretation.

Treatment noted: skin biopsy from PPD injection site in Mantoux-positive individual. The library had UMIs added by 3' ligation of an oligonucleotide to TCR cDNA. Biopsied sites were PPD injections in people with a positive Mantoux test. Cells were not sorted; total RNA input targeted 1 to 1000 ng. Amplification of ligated cDNA took four PCR rounds with SP2 and nested alpha and beta constant primers. Reverse transcription of blood and skin TCR RNA was primed at alpha and beta constant regions. From the UMI-ligation and nested PCR reads, TCRdb called clonotypes with MiXCR, one entry per CDR3 protein. The sample records 37,000 or so distinct CDR3 sequences, roughly 11% being singletons. This clonotype was detected only a few times. Its antigen is unidentified. This CDR3 spans 18 amino acids. Trimming removed 5 bases at V and 1 base at J, with 21 bases between. Per the germline V gene, CDR1 is SGHTA and CDR2 is FQGTGA.

V gene TRBV7-3 combines with J gene TRBJ1-5, with a possible D match to TRBD1 (5 bases). The receptor's source is an adult in good health. Sequences were derived from skin, sampled from a tuberculin skin test site. In DNA, the CDR3 is TGTGCCAGCAGCGCCAATGGTCCACAGGTCGGCAGCAATCAGCCCCAGCATTTT. Residues: CASSANGPQVGSNQPQHF.